Below, one TCR beta chain is given with its context. Its target is not known. Trimming stripped 4 bases from V and 4 bases from J, with 19 bases between. Germline CDR1 and CDR2: LNHDA and SQIVND (reference sequence). This CDR3 contains 16 residues. This sample stems from a study of cytomegalovirus exposure and HLA in healthy donors. Study results and limitations: An assumption of roughly uniform sequencing depth across donors underlay the presence/absence analyses.

The PCR ran on 60 Vbeta and 13 Jbeta primers. Profiled with immunoSEQ multiplex PCR; TCRdb holds only in-frame clones, not every one. This table has fewer than 200,000 clones, roughly 80% appearing once. Sequencing input: PBMCs. The chain joins TRBV19 to TRBJ1-2; possible D gene TRBD1, 5 bases. This clonotype originated in a woman under 30 in good health and CMV-seropositive. In DNA, the CDR3 is TGTGCCAGTAGTAAGGGGCTGTTCGCAGGCTCCTATGGCTACACCTTC. As protein: CASSKGLFAGSYGYTF.